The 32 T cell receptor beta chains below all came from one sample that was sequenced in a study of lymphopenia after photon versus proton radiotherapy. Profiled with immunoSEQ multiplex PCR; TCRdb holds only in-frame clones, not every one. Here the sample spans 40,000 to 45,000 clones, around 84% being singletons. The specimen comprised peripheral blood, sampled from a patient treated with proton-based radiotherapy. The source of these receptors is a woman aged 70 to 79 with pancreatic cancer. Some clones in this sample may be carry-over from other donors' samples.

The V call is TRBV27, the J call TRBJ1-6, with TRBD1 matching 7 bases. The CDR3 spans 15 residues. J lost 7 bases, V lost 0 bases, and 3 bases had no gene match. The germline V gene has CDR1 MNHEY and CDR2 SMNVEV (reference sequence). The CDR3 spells CASSLSNRGNSPLHF. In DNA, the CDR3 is TGTGCCAGCAGTTTATCGAACAGGGGAAATTCACCCCTCCACTTT.

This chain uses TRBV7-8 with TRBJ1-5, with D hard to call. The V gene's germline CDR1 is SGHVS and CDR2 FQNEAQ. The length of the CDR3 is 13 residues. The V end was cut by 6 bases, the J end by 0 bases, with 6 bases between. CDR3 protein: CASSKYSNQPQHF. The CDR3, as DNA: TGTGCCAGCAGTAAATATAGCAATCAGCCCCAGCATTTT. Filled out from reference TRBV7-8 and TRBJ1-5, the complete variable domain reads GAGVSQSPRYKVAKRGQDVALRCDPISGHVSLFWYQQALGQGPEFLTYFQNEAQLDKSGLPSDRFFAERPEGSVSTLKIQRTQQEDSAVYLCASSKYSNQPQHFGDGTRLSIL.

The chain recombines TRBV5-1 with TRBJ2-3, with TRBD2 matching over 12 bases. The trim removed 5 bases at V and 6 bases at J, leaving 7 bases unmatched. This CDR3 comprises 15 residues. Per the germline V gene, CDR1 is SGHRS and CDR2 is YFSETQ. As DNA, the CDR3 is TGCGCCAGCAGGGTAGGACTAGCGGGAACGGATACGCAGTATTTT. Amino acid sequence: CASRVGLAGTDTQYF.

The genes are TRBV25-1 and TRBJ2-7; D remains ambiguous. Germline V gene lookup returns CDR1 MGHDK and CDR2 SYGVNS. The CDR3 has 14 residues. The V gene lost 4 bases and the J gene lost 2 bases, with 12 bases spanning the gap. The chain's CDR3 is CASSVGSPPYEQYF. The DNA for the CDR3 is TGTGCCAGCAGTGTAGGTTCACCGCCCTACGAGCAGTACTTC.

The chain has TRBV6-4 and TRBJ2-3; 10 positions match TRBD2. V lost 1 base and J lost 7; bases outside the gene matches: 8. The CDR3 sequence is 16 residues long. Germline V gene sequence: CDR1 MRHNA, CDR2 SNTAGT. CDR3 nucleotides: TGTGCCAGCAGTGACTTCTCTAGCGGGAGTCTAAATACGCAGTATTTT. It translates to CASSDFSSGSLNTQYF.

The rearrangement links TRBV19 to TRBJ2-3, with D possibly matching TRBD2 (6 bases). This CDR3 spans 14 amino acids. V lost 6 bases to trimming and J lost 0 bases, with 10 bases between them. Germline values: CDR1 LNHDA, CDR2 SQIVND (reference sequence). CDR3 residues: CASRDGSSTDTQYF. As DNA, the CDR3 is TGTGCCAGTAGGGACGGGAGTAGCACAGATACGCAGTATTTT.

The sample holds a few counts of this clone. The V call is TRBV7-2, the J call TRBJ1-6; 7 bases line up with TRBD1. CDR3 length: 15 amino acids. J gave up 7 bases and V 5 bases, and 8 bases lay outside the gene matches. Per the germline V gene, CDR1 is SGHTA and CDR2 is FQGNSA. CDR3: CASSPVPGQNSPLHF. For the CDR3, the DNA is TGTGCCAGCAGCCCGGTCCCGGGACAGAATTCACCCCTCCACTTT.

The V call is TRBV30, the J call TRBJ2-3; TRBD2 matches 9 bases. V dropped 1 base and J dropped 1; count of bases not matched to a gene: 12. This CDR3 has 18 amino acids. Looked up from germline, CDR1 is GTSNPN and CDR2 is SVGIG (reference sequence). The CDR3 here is CAWSGLAGAPIGTDTQYF. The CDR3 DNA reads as TGTGCCTGGAGTGGCTTAGCGGGAGCGCCAATCGGCACAGATACGCAGTATTTT.

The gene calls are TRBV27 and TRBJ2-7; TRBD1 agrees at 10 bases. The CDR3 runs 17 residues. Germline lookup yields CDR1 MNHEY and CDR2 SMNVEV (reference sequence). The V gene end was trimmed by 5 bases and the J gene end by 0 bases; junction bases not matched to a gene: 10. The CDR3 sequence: CASSTRQGATFSYEQYF. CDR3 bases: TGTGCCAGCAGTACCCGACAGGGGGCAACATTCTCCTACGAGCAGTACTTC.

Here the CDR3 reads CASLGTGIYNEQFF. The CDR3 DNA reads as TGTGCCAGCCTAGGGACAGGAATTTACAATGAGCAGTTCTTC. The V and J genes are TRBV5-8 and TRBJ2-1; 8 bases map to TRBD1. The V and J ends lost 7 bases and 4 bases, in that order; junction bases with no gene match: 7. This CDR3 comprises 14 residues. Germline CDR1 and CDR2: SGHTS and YDEGEE.

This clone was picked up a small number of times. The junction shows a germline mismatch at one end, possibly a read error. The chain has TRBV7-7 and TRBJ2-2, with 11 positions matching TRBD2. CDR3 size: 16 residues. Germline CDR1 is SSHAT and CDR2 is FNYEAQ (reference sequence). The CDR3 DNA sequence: TGTGCTAGCAGCTTCCTACTAGCGGGAGAAGGCGGGGAGCTGTTTTTT. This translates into CASSFLLAGEGGELFF.

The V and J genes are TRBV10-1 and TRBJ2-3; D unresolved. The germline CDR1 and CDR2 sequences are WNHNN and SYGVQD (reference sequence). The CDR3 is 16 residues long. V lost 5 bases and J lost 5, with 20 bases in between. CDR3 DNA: TGCGCCAGCAGTAATACCTATGATTTCAGCGTAGATACGCAGTATTTT. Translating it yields CASSNTYDFSVDTQYF.

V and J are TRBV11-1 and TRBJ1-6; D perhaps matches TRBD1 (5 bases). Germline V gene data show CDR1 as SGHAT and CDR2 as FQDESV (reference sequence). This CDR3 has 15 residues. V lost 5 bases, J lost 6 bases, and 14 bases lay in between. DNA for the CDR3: TGTGCCAGCAGCGCCGGCAGGGATTTTAATTCACCCCTCCACTTT. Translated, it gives CASSAGRDFNSPLHF. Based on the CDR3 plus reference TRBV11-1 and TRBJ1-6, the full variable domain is EAEVAQSPRYKITEKSQAVAFWCDPISGHATLYWYRQILGQGPELLVQFQDESVVDDSQLPKDRFSAERLKGVDSTLKIQPAELGDSAMYLCASSAGRDFNSPLHFGNGTRLTVT.

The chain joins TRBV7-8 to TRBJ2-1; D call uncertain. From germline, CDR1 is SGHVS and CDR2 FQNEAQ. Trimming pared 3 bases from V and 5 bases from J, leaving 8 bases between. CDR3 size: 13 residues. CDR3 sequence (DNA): TGTGCCAGCAGCTTCGGCGGCCACAATGAGCAGTTCTTC. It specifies CASSFGGHNEQFF.

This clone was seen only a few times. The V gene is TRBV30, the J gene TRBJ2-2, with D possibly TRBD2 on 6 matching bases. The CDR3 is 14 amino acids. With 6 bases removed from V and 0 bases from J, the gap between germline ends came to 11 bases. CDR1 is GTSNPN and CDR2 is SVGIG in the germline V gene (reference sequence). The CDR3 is CACLGTSNTGELFF. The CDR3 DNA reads TGTGCCTGCCTCGGGACTTCGAACACCGGGGAGCTGTTTTTT.

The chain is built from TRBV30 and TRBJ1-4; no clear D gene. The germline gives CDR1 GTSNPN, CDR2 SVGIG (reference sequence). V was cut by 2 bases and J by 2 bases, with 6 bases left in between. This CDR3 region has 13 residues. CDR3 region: CAWSYGTNEKLFF. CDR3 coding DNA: TGTGCCTGGAGTTACGGGACTAATGAAAAACTGTTTTTT.

CDR3 sequence: CASSLGRRGYEQYF. CDR3 DNA sequence: TGCGCCAGCAGCTTGGGGCGTAGGGGCTACGAGCAGTACTTC. This chain connects TRBV5-1 to TRBJ2-7; D may be TRBD1 (5 bases). Germline values: CDR1 SGHRS, CDR2 YFSETQ. Trimming removed 0 bases from V and 3 bases from J, with 10 bases in between. This CDR3 is built from 14 residues.

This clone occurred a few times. The CDR3 nucleotides are TGTGCCAGCAGTCCTACCGTGGACAGGGGCTGGGAGACCCAGTACTTC. This sequence encodes CASSPTVDRGWETQYF. The V call is TRBV28, the J call TRBJ2-5; 9 bases fit TRBD1. CDR1 MDHEN and CDR2 SYDVKM come from the germline V gene. The length of the CDR3 is 16 residues. V lost 5 bases, J lost 5 bases, and 12 bases stayed unmatched.

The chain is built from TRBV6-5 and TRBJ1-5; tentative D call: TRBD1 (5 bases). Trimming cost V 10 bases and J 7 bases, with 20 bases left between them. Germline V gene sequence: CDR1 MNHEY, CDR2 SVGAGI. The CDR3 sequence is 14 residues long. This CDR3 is CATSGAAREQPQHF. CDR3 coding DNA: TGTGCCACCTCTGGGGCGGCTAGGGAGCAGCCCCAGCATTTT.

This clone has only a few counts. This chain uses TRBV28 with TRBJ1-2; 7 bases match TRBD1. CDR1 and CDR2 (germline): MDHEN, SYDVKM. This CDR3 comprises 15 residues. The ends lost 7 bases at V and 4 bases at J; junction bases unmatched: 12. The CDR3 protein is CASTTAAGQFYGYTF. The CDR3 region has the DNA TGTGCCAGCACCACCGCGGCGGGACAGTTCTATGGCTACACCTTC.

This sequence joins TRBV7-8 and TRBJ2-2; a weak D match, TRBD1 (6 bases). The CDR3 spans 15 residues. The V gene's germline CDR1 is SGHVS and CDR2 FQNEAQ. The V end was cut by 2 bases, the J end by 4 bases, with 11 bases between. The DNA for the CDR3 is TGTGCCAGCAGCTTAATGGGGGCCGGCACCGGGGAGCTGTTTTTT. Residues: CASSLMGAGTGELFF.

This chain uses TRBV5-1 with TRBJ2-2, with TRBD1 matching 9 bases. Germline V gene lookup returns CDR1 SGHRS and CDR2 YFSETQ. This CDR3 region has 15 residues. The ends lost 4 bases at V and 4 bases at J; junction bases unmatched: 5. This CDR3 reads CASSVQGAGTGELFF. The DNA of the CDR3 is TGCGCCAGCAGCGTACAGGGGGCCGGCACCGGGGAGCTGTTTTTT. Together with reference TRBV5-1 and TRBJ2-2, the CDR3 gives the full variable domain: KAGVTQTPRYLIKTRGQQVTLSCSPISGHRSVSWYQQTPGQGLQFLFEYFSETQRNKGNFPGRFSGRQFSNSRSEMNVSTLELGDSALYLCASSVQGAGTGELFFGEGSRLTVL.

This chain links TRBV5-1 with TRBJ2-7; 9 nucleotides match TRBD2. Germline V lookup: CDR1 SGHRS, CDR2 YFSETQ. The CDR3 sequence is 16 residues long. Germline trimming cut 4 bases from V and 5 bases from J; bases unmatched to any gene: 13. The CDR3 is CASSPIFGTSSDEQYF. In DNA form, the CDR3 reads TGCGCCAGCAGCCCAATTTTCGGGACTAGCAGCGACGAGCAGTACTTC.

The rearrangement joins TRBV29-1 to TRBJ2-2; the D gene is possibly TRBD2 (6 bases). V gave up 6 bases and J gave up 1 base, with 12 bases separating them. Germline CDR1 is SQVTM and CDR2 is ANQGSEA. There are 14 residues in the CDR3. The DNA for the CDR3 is TGCAGCGTGCGGGGACTGATGAACACCGGGGAGCTGTTTTTT. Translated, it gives CSVRGLMNTGELFF.

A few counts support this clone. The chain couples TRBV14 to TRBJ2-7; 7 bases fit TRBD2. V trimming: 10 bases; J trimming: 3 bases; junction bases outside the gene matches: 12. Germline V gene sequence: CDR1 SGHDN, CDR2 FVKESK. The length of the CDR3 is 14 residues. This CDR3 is CATRRASGNYEQYF. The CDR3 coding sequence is TGTGCCACCCGGCGGGCTAGCGGAAACTACGAGCAGTACTTC.

CDR3 in DNA: TGTGCCAGCAGGCCCTATTCTAGCTACGAGCAGTACTTC. Translation: CASRPYSSYEQYF. The rearrangement links TRBV2 to TRBJ2-7, with no clear D. Trimming cost V 6 bases and J 3 bases, with 12 bases left between them. The germline V gene has CDR1 SNHLY and CDR2 FYNNEI. The CDR3 has 13 residues.

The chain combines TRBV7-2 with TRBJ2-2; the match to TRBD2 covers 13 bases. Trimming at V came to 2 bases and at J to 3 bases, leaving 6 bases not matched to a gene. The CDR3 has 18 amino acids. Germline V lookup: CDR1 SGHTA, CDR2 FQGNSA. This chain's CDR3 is CASSLRTSGSSHTGELFF. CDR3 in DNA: TGTGCCAGCAGCTTACGGACTAGCGGGAGTAGTCACACCGGGGAGCTGTTTTTT.

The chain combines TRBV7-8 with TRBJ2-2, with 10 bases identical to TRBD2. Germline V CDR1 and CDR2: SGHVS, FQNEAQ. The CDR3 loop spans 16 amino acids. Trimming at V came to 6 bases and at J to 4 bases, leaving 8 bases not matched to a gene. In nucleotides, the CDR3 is TGTGCCAGCAGACTGAAGCGGGAGGGCCTCACCGGGGAGCTGTTTTTT. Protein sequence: CASRLKREGLTGELFF.

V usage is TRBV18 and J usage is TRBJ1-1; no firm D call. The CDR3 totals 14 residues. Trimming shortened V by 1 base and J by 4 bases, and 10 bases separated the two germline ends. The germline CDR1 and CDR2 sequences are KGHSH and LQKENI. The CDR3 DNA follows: TGTGCCAGCTCACCACAGGGCTGGGCCACTGAAGCTTTCTTT. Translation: CASSPQGWATEAFF.

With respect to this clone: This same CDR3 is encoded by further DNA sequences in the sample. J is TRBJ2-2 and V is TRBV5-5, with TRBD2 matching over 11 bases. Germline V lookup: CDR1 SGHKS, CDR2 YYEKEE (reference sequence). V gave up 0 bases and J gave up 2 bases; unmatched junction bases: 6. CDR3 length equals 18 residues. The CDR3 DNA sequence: TGTGCCAGCAGCTTGGGCCTAGCGGGAGGCCCTAACACCGGGGAGCTGTTTTTT. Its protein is CASSLGLAGGPNTGELFF.

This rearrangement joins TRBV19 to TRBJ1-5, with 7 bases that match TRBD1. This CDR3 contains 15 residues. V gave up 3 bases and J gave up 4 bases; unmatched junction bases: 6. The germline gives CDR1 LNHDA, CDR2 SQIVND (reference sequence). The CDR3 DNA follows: TGTGCCAGTAGTATCGTTGGGACAGATAATCAGCCCCAGCATTTT. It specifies CASSIVGTDNQPQHF.

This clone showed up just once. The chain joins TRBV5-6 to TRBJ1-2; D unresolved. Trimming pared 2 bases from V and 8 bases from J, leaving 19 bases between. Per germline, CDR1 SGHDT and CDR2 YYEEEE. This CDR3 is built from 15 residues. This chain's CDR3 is CASSFSVSQLQGYTF. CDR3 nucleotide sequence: TGTGCCAGCAGCTTTAGTGTCAGTCAACTTCAGGGCTACACCTTC.